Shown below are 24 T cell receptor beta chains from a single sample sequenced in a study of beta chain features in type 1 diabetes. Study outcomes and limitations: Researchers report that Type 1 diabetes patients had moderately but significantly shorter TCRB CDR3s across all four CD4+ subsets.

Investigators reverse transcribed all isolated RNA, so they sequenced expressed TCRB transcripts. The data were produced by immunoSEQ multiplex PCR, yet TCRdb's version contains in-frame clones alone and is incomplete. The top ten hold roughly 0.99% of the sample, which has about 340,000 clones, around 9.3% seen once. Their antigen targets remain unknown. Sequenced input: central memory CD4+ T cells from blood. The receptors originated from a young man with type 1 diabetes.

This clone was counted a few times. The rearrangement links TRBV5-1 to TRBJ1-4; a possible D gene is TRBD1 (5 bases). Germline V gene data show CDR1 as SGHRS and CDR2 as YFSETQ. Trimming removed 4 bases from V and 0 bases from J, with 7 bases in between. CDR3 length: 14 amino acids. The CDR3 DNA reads TGCGCCAGCAGCAGGACAACAACTAATGAAAAACTGTTTTTT. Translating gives CASSRTTTNEKLFF.

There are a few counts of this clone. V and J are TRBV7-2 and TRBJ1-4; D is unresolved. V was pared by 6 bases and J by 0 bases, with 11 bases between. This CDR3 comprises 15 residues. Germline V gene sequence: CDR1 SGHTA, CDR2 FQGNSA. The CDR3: CASRDRQATNEKLFF. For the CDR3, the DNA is TGTGCCAGCAGAGATAGACAAGCAACTAATGAAAAACTGTTTTTT.

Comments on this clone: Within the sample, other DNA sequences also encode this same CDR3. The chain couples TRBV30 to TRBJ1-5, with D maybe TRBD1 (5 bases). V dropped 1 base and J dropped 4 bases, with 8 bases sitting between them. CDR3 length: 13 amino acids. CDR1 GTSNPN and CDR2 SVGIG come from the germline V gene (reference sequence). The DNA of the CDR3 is TGTGCCTGGAGTGGACAGCCTAATCAGCCCCAGCATTTT. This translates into CAWSGQPNQPQHF.

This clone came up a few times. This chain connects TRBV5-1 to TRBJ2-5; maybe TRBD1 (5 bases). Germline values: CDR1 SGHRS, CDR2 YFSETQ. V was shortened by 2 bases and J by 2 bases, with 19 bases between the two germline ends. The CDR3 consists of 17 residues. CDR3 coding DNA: TGCGCCAGCAGCTTTGGGGCTCAATCGGGTGGACAAGAGACCCAGTACTTC. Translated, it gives CASSFGAQSGGQETQYF.

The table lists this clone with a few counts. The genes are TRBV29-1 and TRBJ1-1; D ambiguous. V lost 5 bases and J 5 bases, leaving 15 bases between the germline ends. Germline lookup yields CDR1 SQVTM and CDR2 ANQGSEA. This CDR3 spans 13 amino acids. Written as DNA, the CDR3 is TGCAGCGTTAATCTAGGGATGGGGACTGAAGCTTTCTTT. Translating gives CSVNLGMGTEAFF.

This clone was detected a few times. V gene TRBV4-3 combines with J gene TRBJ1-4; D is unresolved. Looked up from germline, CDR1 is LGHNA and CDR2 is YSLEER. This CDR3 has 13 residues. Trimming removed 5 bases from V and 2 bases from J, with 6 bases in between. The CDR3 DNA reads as TGCGCCAGCAGCAGGGTTACTAATGAAAAACTGTTTTTT. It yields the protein CASSRVTNEKLFF.

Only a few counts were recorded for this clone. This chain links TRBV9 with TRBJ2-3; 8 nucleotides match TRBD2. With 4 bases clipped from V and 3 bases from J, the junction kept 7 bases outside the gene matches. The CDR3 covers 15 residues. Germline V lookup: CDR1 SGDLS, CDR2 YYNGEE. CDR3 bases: TGTGCCAGCAGCCCCGGGGGGGCCGGGACAGATACGCAGTATTTT. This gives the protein CASSPGGAGTDTQYF.

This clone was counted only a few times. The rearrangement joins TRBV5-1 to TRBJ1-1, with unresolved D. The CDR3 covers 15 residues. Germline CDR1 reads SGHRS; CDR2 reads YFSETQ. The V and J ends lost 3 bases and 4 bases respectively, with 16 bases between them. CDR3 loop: CASSYDSAPFTEAFF. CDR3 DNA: TGCGCCAGCAGCTACGATTCCGCCCCCTTCACTGAAGCTTTCTTT. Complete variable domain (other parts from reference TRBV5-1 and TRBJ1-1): KAGVTQTPRYLIKTRGQQVTLSCSPISGHRSVSWYQQTPGQGLQFLFEYFSETQRNKGNFPGRFSGRQFSNSRSEMNVSTLELGDSALYLCASSYDSAPFTEAFFGQGTRLTVV.

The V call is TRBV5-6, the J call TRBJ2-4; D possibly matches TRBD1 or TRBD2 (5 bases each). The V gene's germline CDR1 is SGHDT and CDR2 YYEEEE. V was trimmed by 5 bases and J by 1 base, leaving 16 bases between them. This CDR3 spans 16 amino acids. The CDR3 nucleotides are TGTGCCAGCAGGGTCCGGGGCAGTCGGGCCAAAAACATTCAGTACTTC. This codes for CASRVRGSRAKNIQYF.

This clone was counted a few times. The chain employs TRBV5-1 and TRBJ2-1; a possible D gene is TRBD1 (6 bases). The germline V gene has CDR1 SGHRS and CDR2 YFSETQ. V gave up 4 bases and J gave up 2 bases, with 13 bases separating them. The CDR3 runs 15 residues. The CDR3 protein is CASSEQGVAYNEQFF. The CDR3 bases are TGCGCCAGCAGCGAACAGGGTGTCGCCTACAATGAGCAGTTCTTC.

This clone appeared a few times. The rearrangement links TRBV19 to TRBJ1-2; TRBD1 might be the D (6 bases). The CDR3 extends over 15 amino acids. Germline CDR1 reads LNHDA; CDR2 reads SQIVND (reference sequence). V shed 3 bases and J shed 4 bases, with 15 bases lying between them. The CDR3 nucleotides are TGTGCCAGTAGTATTGAGACAGGAATCTTCTATGGCTACACCTTC. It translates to CASSIETGIFYGYTF.

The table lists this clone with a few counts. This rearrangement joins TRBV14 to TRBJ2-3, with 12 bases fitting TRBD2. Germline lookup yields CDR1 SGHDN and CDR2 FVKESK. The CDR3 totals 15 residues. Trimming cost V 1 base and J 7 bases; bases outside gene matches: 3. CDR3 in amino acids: CASSQGLAGANTQYF. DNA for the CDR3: TGTGCCAGCAGCCAAGGACTAGCGGGGGCCAATACGCAGTATTTT.

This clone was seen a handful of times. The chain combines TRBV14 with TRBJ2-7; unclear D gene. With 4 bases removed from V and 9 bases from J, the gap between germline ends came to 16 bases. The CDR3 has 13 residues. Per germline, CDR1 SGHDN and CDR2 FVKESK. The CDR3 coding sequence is TGTGCCAGCAGCCCCCGTGGAGCAGTCCCGCAGTACTTC. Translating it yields CASSPRGAVPQYF.

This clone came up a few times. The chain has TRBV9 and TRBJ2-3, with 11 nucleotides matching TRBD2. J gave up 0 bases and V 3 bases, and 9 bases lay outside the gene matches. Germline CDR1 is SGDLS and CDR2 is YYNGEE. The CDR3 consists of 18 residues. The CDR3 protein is CASSGRLAGFTSTDTQYF. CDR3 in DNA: TGTGCCAGCAGCGGGCGACTAGCGGGGTTTACTAGCACAGATACGCAGTATTTT. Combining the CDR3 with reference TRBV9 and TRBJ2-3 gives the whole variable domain DSGVTQTPKHLITATGQRVTLRCSPRSGDLSVYWYQQSLDQGLQFLIQYYNGEERAKGNILERFSAQQFPDLHSELNLSSLELGDSALYFCASSGRLAGFTSTDTQYFGPGTRLTVL.

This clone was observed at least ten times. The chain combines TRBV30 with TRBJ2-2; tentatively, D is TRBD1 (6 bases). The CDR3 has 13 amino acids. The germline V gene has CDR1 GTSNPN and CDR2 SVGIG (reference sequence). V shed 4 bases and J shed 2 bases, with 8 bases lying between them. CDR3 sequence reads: CAWMDSNTGELFF. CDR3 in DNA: TGTGCCTGGATGGACAGTAACACCGGGGAGCTGTTTTTT.

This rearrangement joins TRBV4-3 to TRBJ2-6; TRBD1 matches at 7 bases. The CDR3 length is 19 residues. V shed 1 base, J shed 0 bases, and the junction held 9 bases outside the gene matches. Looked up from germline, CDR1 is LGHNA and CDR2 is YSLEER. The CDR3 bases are TGCGCCAGCAGCCAAGTCCGACAGGGTCGCGTCTCTGGGGCCAACGTCCTGACTTTC. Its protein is CASSQVRQGRVSGANVLTF.

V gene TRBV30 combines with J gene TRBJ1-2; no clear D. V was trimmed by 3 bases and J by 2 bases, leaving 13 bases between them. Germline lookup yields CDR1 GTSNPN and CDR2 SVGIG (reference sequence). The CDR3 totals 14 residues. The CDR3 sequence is CAWSIIGINYGYTF. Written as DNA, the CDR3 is TGTGCCTGGAGCATAATTGGCATCAACTATGGCTACACCTTC.

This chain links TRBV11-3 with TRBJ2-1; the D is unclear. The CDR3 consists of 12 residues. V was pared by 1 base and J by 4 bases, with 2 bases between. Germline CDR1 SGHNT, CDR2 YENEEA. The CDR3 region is CASSLGYNEQFF. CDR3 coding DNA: TGTGCCAGCAGCTTAGGTTACAATGAGCAGTTCTTC.

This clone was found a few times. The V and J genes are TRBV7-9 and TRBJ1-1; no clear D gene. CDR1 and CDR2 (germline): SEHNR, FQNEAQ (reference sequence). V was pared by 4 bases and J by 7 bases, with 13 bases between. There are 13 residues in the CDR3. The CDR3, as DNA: TGTGCCAGCAGCTCCCTCGAAAGGGATGAAGCTTTCTTT. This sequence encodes CASSSLERDEAFF.

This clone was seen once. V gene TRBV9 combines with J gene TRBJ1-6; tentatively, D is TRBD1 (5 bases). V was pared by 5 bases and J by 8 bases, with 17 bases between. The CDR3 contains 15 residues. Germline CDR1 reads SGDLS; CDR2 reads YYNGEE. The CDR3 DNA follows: TGTGCCAGCAGTGAGGCGGGACGCCCATATTCACCCCTCCACTTT. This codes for CASSEAGRPYSPLHF.

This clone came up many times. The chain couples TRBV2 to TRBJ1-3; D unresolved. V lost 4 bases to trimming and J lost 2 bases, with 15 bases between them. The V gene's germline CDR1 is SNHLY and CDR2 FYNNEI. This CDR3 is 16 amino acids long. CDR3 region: CASSGSVGKAGNTIYF. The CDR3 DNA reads TGTGCCAGCAGTGGATCGGTAGGGAAGGCTGGAAACACCATATATTTT.

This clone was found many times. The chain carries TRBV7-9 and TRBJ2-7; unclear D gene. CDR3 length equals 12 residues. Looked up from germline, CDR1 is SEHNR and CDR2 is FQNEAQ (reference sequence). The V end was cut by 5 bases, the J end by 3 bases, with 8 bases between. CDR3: CASSTTGYEQYF. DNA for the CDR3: TGTGCCAGCAGCACGACGGGCTACGAGCAGTACTTC.

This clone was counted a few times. The CDR3 spells CASRTTQVGEQYF. The CDR3 DNA sequence: TGTGCCAGCAGGACTACACAGGTGGGCGAGCAGTACTTC. The chain carries TRBV10-3 and TRBJ2-7, with D possibly being TRBD2 (6 bases). Germline V gene lookup returns CDR1 ENHRY and CDR2 SYGVKD. Trimming cost V 10 bases and J 6 bases, with 19 bases left between them. CDR3 length equals 13 residues.

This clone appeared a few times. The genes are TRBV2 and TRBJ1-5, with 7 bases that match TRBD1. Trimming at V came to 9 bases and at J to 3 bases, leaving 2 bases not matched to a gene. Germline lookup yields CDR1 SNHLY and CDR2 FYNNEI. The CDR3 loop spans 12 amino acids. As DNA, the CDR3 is TGTGCCAGTACAGGGGCCAATCAGCCCCAGCATTTT. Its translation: CASTGANQPQHF.